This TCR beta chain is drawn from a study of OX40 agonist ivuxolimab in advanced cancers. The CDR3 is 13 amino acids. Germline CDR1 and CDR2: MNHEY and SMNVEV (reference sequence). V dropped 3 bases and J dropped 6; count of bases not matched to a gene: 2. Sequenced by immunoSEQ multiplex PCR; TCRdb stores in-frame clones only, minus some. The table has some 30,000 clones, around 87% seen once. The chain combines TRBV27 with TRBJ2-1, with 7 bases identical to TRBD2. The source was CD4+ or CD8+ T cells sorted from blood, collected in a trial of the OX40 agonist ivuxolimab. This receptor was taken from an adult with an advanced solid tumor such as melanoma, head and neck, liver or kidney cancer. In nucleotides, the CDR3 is TGTGCCAGCAGTTTTGCTAGCGGCAATGAGCAGTTCTTC. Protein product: CASSFASGNEQFF.